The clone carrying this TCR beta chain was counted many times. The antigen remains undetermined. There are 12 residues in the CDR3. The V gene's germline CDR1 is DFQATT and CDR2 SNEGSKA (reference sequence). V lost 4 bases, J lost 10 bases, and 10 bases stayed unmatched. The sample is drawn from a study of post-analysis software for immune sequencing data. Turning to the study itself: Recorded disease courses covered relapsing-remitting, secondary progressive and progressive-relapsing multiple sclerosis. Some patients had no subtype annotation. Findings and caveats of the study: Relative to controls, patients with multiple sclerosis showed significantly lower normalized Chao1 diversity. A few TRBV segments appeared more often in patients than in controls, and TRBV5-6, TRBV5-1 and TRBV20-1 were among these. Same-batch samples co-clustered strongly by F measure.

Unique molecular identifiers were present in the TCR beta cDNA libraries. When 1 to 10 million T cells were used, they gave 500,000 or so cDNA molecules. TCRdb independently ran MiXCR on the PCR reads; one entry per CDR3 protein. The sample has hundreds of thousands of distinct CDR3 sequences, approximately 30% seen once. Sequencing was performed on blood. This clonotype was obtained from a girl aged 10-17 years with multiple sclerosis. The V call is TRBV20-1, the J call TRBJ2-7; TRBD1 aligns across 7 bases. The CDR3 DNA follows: TGCAGTGCTACTTCCGGGACAGTGGGACAGTACTTC. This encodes CSATSGTVGQYF.